Listed below are T cell receptor beta chains from one sample, sequenced in a study of cytomegalovirus exposure and HLA in healthy donors. Using immunoSEQ multiplex PCR, the repertoire was profiled, and TCRdb retains in-frame clones only, with some absent. This table has about 170,000 clones, about four fifths appearing once. Sequencing input: PBMCs. The receptors were gathered from a male donor in good health and CMV-seronegative. CDR3s include the opening cysteine and the closing phenylalanine or tryptophan. Fields, in order: D gene, V gene, clone size, J gene, CDR3 protein, CDR3 DNA. The D gene is left open where the match is weak. A row's size may be missing; if present it is once, few, many or a size class.

TRBD1	TRBV29-1	-	TRBJ2-7	CSVAGQGRYEQYF	TGCAGCGTTGCGGGACAGGGACGGTACGAGCAGTACTTC
-	TRBV5-1	-	TRBJ2-5	CASSQGLNPGMETQYF	TGCGCCAGCAGCCAGGGTCTGAACCCAGGGATGGAGACCCAGTACTTC
TRBD1	TRBV5-1	once	TRBJ1-1	CASSPQQGGRYTEAFF	TGCGCCAGCAGCCCCCAACAGGGGGGACGATACACTGAAGCTTTCTTT
TRBD1	TRBV9	-	TRBJ1-2	CASSVGQGPPPANYGYTF	TGTGCCAGCAGCGTGGGACAGGGGCCGCCCCCAGCTAACTATGGCTACACCTTC
TRBD1	TRBV18	-	TRBJ2-7	CASSPTGQPSYEQYF	TGTGCCAGCTCACCAACGGGACAGCCATCCTACGAGCAGTACTTC
-	TRBV5-1	-	TRBJ1-2	CASSLGSSRVGYTF	TGCGCCAGCAGCTTGGGGAGTAGCAGGGTCGGCTACACCTTC
-	TRBV7-9	-	TRBJ1-1	CSSTAAPGIEAFF	TGTTCCAGCACCGCCGCCCCGGGGATTGAAGCTTTCTTT
TRBD2	TRBV19	-	TRBJ2-5	CASSPSTSGGFQETQYF	TGTGCCAGTAGTCCTTCGACTAGCGGGGGTTTCCAAGAGACCCAGTACTTC
-	TRBV27	-	TRBJ2-3	CASSLLGSTDTQYF	TGTGCCAGCAGTTTATTGGGCAGCACAGATACGCAGTATTTT
TRBD2	TRBV14	-	TRBJ2-1	CASSQETSGGSYNEQFF	TGTGCCAGCAGCCAAGAGACTAGCGGGGGTTCCTACAATGAGCAGTTCTTC
TRBD1	TRBV19	-	TRBJ1-6	CASSIGTGGLSPLHF	TGTGCCAGTAGTATTGGGACAGGGGGGCTTTCACCCCTCCACTTT
-	TRBV5-5	-	TRBJ2-2	CASSFDSRELFF	TGTGCCAGCAGCTTCGACAGCCGGGAGCTGTTTTTT
TRBD1	TRBV6-6	-	TRBJ2-3	CASSQGAITDTQYF	TGTGCCAGCAGCCAGGGGGCCATCACAGATACGCAGTATTTT
-	TRBV9	-	TRBJ1-6	CASSSRGAENSPLHF	TGTGCCAGCAGCTCTCGGGGGGCCGAAAATTCACCCCTCCACTTT
-	TRBV25-1	once	TRBJ2-6	CASSEDEAGANVLTF	TGTGCCAGCAGTGAGGATGAGGCCGGGGCCAACGTCCTGACTTTC
-	TRBV7-2	-	TRBJ2-7	CASSLAWASSYEQYF	TGTGCCAGCAGCTTAGCCTGGGCTAGCTCCTACGAGCAGTACTTC
TRBD2	TRBV2	-	TRBJ2-7	CASRMTSGGLYEQYF	TGTGCCAGCAGAATGACTAGCGGGGGGCTATACGAGCAGTACTTC
-	TRBV29-1	-	TRBJ1-1	CSVTAGVNTEAFF	TGCAGCGTCACCGCGGGGGTGAACACTGAAGCTTTCTTT
TRBD2	TRBV11-2	-	TRBJ2-1	CASSPIAGTSGRGEQFF	TGTGCCAGCAGCCCGATAGCCGGGACTAGCGGGCGGGGTGAGCAGTTCTTC
-	TRBV5-1	-	TRBJ2-7	CASSFGANRVPGYEQYF	TGCGCCAGCAGCTTCGGCGCCAACAGGGTTCCGGGTTACGAGCAGTACTTC
-	TRBV7-9	-	TRBJ2-7	CASSITNPYEQYF	TGTGCCAGCAGCATAACGAACCCCTACGAGCAGTACTTC
-	TRBV2	-	TRBJ1-5	CASSGGIRQPQHF	TGTGCCAGCAGTGGAGGGATTAGACAGCCCCAGCATTTT
TRBD2	TRBV7-9	-	TRBJ2-1	CASSFVVWREGGWNEQFF	TGTGCCAGCAGCTTCGTTGTGTGGCGGGAGGGCGGCTGGAATGAGCAGTTCTTC
-	TRBV19	-	TRBJ1-6	CASSTPPAPLHF	TGTGCCAGTAGTACCCCTCCGGCACCCCTCCACTTT
TRBD1	TRBV5-5	-	TRBJ2-5	CASSLRFRTGGETQYF	TGTGCCAGCAGCTTGAGGTTTCGGACAGGGGGGGAGACCCAGTACTTC
TRBD1	TRBV6-6	-	TRBJ1-2	CASSYPRDSYGYTF	TGTGCCAGCAGTTACCCGAGGGACAGCTATGGCTACACCTTC
-	TRBV10-1	-	TRBJ1-6	CASSESRVSPPHF	TGCGCCAGCAGTGAGTCGAGGGTTTCACCCCCCCACTTT
-	TRBV18	once	TRBJ2-5	CASSPMSGYQETQYF	TGTGCCAGCTCACCGATGTCAGGGTACCAAGAGACCCAGTACTTC
-	TRBV10-3	few	TRBJ1-2	CAIRRSPGEDGYTF	TGTGCCATCAGGAGATCCCCGGGAGAGGATGGCTACACCTTC
-	TRBV27	-	TRBJ2-7	CASSRGTGHSYEQYF	TGTGCCAGCAGTAGAGGGACGGGACACTCCTACGAGCAGTACTTC
-	TRBV2	-	TRBJ1-3	CASGSLRAEGNTIYF	TGTGCCAGCGGGTCCTTGAGGGCGGAGGGAAACACCATATATTTT
TRBD2	TRBV6-6	-	TRBJ2-7	CASSFRLAGGLYEQYF	TGTGCCAGCAGTTTTAGACTAGCGGGGGGCCTTTACGAGCAGTACTTC
TRBD1	TRBV9	-	TRBJ2-1	CASSAKTGMEQFF	TGTGCCAGCAGCGCAAAGACAGGGATGGAGCAGTTCTTC
TRBD2	TRBV11-1	-	TRBJ2-1	CASSSQTSGISYNEQFF	TGTGCCAGCAGCTCTCAGACTAGCGGGATATCCTACAATGAGCAGTTCTTC
-	TRBV5-4	-	TRBJ2-2	CASSLSRGTGELFF	TGTGCCAGCAGCTTAAGCAGGGGCACCGGGGAGCTGTTTTTT
-	TRBV9	-	TRBJ2-2	CASSGNSDTGELFF	TGTGCCAGCAGCGGTAATAGCGACACCGGGGAGCTGTTTTTT
TRBD1	TRBV6-6	few	TRBJ1-4	CASSYTGTGVQELFF	TGTGCCAGCAGTTACACCGGGACAGGGGTTCAAGAACTGTTTTTT
-	TRBV19	-	TRBJ2-2	CASSITPGGGELFF	TGTGCCAGTAGTATAACCCCGGGTGGCGGGGAGCTGTTTTTT
TRBD1	TRBV18	-	TRBJ2-1	CASSPHRQGSYNEQFF	TGTGCCAGCTCACCACACCGACAGGGTTCCTACAATGAGCAGTTCTTC
-	TRBV28	-	TRBJ2-2	CASSPPLTGGELFF	TGTGCCAGCAGTCCACCGCTGACGGGCGGGGAGCTGTTTTTT
TRBD1	TRBV2	-	TRBJ2-5	CASSDRDRAQTQYF	TGTGCCAGCAGCGATAGGGACAGGGCCCAGACCCAGTACTTC
TRBD2	TRBV6-1	-	TRBJ2-3	CASSPREASTDTQYF	TGTGCCAGCAGCCCCCGGGAGGCTAGCACAGATACGCAGTATTTT
-	TRBV19	few	TRBJ1-5	CASSTLSNQPQHF	TGTGCCAGTAGTACACTTAGCAATCAGCCCCAGCATTTT
TRBD1	TRBV7-9	-	TRBJ2-1	CASSLLGTGGLNEQFF	TGTGCCAGCAGCTTATTAGGGACAGGGGGACTAAATGAGCAGTTCTTC
TRBD1	TRBV6-6	-	TRBJ1-5	CASRERQGAGQPQHF	TGTGCCAGCAGGGAAAGACAGGGGGCCGGCCAGCCCCAGCATTTT
-	TRBV19	few	TRBJ1-1	CASTLRGNTEAFF	TGTGCCAGTACCCTGCGGGGGAACACTGAAGCTTTCTTT
-	TRBV5-6	-	TRBJ1-1	CASSLVVAGQTEAFF	TGTGCCAGCAGCTTGGTGGTTGCGGGTCAGACTGAAGCTTTCTTT
TRBD1	TRBV7-3	-	TRBJ2-6	CASSLQGVNVLTF	TGTGCCAGCAGCCTACAGGGGGTCAACGTCCTGACTTTC
TRBD2	TRBV28	few	TRBJ2-1	CASIPGASGRGEQFF	TGTGCCAGTATACCAGGGGCTAGCGGGAGAGGTGAGCAGTTCTTC
TRBD1	TRBV13	-	TRBJ1-6	CASSGQGEDYNSPLHF	TGTGCCAGCAGCGGACAGGGGGAGGACTATAATTCACCCCTCCACTTT
-	TRBV6-5	-	TRBJ2-7	CASRRQTSYEQYF	TGTGCCAGCCGACGACAGACCTCCTACGAGCAGTACTTC
TRBD2	TRBV7-9	-	TRBJ2-3	CASSSSGGATDTQYF	TGTGCCAGCAGCTCTAGCGGGGGGGCAACAGATACGCAGTATTTT
TRBD1	TRBV6-5	-	TRBJ2-7	CASSPRDSSGEQYF	TGTGCCAGCAGTCCACGGGACAGTAGTGGCGAGCAGTACTTC
TRBD1	TRBV27	-	TRBJ1-3	CASSRQGTGNTIYF	TGTGCCAGCAGTCGACAGGGAACTGGAAACACCATATATTTT